The present T cell receptor beta chain was sequenced within a study of cytomegalovirus exposure and HLA in healthy donors. Turning to the study itself: Earlier findings included approximately 120 million unique TCR beta sequences obtained from some 180 million T cells.

A single count supports this clone. Antigen unknown. PCR amplification relied on 60 Vbeta primers (plus 13 Jbeta primers). Only in-frame clones appear in the TCRdb table, and some are missing; sequencing was by immunoSEQ multiplex PCR. The table has over 150,000 clones, about 88% seen once. General observations from the study: Reportedly, diagnosis of cytomegalovirus status by the classifier showed high specificity and sensitivity.

CDR1 and CDR2 from the germline V gene are SGHTA and FQGNSA. The CDR3 has 13 residues. V lost 3 bases and J 4 bases, leaving 9 bases between the germline ends. This chain links TRBV7-2 with TRBJ2-5; a possible D gene is TRBD2 (5 bases). The sequenced material came from PBMCs. This TCR was recovered from a man aged 25-45 years in good health and CMV-seropositive. The CDR3 here is CASSLARGETQYF. The CDR3 DNA reads TGTGCCAGCAGCTTGGCCCGGGGAGAGACCCAGTACTTC.